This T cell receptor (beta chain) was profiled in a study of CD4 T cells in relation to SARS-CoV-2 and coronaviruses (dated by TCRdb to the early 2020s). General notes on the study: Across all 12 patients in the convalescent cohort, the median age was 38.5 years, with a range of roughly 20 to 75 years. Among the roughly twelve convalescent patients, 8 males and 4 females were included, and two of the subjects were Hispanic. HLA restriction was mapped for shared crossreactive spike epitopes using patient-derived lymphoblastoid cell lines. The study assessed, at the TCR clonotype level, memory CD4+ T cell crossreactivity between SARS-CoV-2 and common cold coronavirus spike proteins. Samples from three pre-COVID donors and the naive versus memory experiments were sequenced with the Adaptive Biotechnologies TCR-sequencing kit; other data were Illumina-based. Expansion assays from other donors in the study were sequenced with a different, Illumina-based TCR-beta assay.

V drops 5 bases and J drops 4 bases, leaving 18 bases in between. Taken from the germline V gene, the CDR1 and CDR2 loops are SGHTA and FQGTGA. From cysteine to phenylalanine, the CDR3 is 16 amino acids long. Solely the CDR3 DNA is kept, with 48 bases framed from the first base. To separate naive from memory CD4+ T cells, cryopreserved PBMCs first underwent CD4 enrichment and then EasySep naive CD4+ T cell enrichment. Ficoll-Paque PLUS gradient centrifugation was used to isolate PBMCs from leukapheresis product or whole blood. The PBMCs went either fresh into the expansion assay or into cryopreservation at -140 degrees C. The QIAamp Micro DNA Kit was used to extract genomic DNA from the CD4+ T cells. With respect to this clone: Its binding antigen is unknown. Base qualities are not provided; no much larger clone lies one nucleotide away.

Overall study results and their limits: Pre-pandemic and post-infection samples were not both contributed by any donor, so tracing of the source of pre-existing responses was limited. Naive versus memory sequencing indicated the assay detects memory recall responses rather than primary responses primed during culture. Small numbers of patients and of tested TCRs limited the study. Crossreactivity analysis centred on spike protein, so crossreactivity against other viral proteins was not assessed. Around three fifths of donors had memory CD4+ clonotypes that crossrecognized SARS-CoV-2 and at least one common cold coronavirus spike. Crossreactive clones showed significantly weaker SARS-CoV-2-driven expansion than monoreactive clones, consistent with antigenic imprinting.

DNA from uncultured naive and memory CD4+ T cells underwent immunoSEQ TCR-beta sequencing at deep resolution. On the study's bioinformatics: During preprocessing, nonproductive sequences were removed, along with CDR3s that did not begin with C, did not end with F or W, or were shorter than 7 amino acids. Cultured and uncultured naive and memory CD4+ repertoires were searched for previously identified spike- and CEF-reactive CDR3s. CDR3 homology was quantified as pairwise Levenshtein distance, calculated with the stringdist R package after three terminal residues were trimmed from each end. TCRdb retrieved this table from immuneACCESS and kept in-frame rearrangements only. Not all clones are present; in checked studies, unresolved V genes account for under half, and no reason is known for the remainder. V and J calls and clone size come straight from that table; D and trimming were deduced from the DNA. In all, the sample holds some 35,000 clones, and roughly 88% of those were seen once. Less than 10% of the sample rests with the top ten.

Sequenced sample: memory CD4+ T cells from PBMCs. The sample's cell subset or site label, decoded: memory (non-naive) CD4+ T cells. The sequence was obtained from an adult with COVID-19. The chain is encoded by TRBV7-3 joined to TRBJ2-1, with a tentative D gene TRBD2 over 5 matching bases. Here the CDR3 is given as CASSPFRLEGYNEQFF. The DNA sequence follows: TGTGCCAGCAGCCCATTCCGGCTTGAGGGATACAATGAGCAGTTCTTC.